This TCR beta chain was recovered during a study of blood T cell repertoires in COVID-19. At the level of the study: COVID-19 samples, acute and convalescent, were from the United States, Italy and Spain.

Produced via immunoSEQ multiplex PCR; TCRdb's table is partial and in-frame only. The table lists about 220,000 clones, approximately 79% of them singletons. There are 16 residues in the CDR3. Germline V lookup: CDR1 SNHLY, CDR2 FYNNEI. V shed 5 bases and J 0 bases; nucleotides not matched to a gene: 6. The rearrangement uses TRBV2 and TRBJ2-2, with 7 bases identical to TRBD1. What was sequenced was peripheral blood. This TCR was sampled from a human donor in a cohort sampled during active COVID-19. The CDR3 nucleotides are TGTGCCAGCAGTCGAACCGGGACAGCGAACACCGGGGAGCTGTTTTTT. Its protein product is CASSRTGTANTGELFF.